The entry below describes one T cell receptor beta chain. Its cognate antigen is unknown. The data stem from a study of molecular identifiers for immune sequencing clone quantification. Study-wide background: Replicates partitioned RNA from about 20,000 or 100,000 naive CD8 cells into five parts, sequencing four. General study points: Highly expanded clone sizes could be underestimated by identical TCR molecules that share a barcode. Clones exceeding 20 RNA copies carried over 98% of effector molecules but under 1% of naive-cell molecules.

Germline V gene data show CDR1 as SGHVS and CDR2 as FNYEAQ. The CDR3 is 16 residues long. V was pared by 1 base and J by 6 bases, with 15 bases between. Bulk TCR libraries used previously described methods and listed TCR primers. TCRdb reprocessed the PCR reads via MiXCR and lists one record per CDR3 protein. This table holds over 550,000 distinct CDR3 sequences, 25% found once. The receptor's source is a human donor in good health. Some libraries in this study had Jurkat cell RNA spiked in. The sequencing sample was made of naive CD8+ T cells from blood, with Jurkat cell RNA spiked in. The subset was: FACS-sorted CD8+CD4-CCR7+CD45RA+ naive T cells. The chain combines TRBV7-6 with TRBJ2-2; D might be TRBD1 or TRBD2, each matching 5 bases. For the CDR3, the DNA is TGTGCCAGCAGCTTAGGTTTCGAGGGGATGGCCGGGGAGCTGTTTTTT. This translates into CASSLGFEGMAGELFF.